The sample holds one count of the clone carrying this T cell receptor (beta chain). The sample originates from a study of PD-L1 blockade in urothelial cancer. Trimming left V 3 bases short and J 7 bases short, with 16 bases between. CDR1 and CDR2 (germline): KGHSH, LQKENI. The CDR3 consists of 15 residues. Only in-frame clones appear in the TCRdb table, and some are missing; sequencing was by immunoSEQ multiplex PCR. The sample consists of under 55,000 clones, about 86% of them appearing once. Time point defined: pretreatment peripheral blood. This TCR was sampled from a man aged 70-80 years with urothelial cancer. The material sequenced was PBMCs, taken around atezolizumab (anti-PD-L1) treatment. The chain links TRBV18 to TRBJ2-1, with no clear D. This CDR3 reads CASSPVSLGVNEQFF. The CDR3 DNA sequence: TGTGCCAGCTCACCCGTCTCGTTAGGAGTTAATGAGCAGTTCTTC.